A selection of T cell receptor beta chains follows, all from one sample in a study of OX40 agonist ivuxolimab in advanced cancers. Profiled with immunoSEQ multiplex PCR; TCRdb holds only in-frame clones, not every one. The sample holds tens of thousands of clones, approximately 94% seen once. Sequenced here: CD4+ or CD8+ T cells sorted from blood, sampled in a trial of the OX40 agonist ivuxolimab. The receptor source for this set is an adult with an advanced solid tumor such as melanoma, head and neck, liver or kidney cancer. CDR3s include the opening cysteine and the closing phenylalanine or tryptophan. The D gene is left open where the match is weak. Rows may omit the clone size; those that give it use once, few, many or a size class.

TRBD1	few	TRBV19	TRBJ1-5	TGTGCCAGTAGTATTTCAGGGGGCTCGAGCAATCAGCCCCAGCATTTT	CASSISGGSSNQPQHF
NA	NA	TRBV4-1	TRBJ2-1	TGCGCCAGCAGCCAATCGGGACTTTTGAATGAGCAGTTCTTC	CASSQSGLLNEQFF
NA	once	TRBV19	TRBJ1-1	TGTGCCAGCCCTCGTGGGGGGGTGAACACTGAAGCTTTCTTT	CASPRGGVNTEAFF
NA	NA	TRBV20-1	TRBJ2-2	TGCAGTGCTAGGACCAGCGGGGAGCTGTTTTTT	CSARTSGELFF
NA	once	TRBV7-6	TRBJ1-1	TGTGCCAGCAGCTTATCCGTGAACACTGAAGCTTTCTTT	CASSLSVNTEAFF
NA	NA	TRBV27	TRBJ2-7	TGTGCCAGCAGACAGGGACGCGAGGAGCAGTACTTC	CASRQGREEQYF
TRBD1	NA	TRBV6-5	TRBJ1-2	TGTGCCAGCAGACCCGACAGGGGGCGAAACTATGGCTACACCTTC	CASRPDRGRNYGYTF
NA	NA	TRBV9	TRBJ1-1	TGTGCCAGCACCAGCTGGGACACCGCGAACACTGAAGCTTTCTTT	CASTSWDTANTEAFF
NA	few	TRBV7-9	TRBJ1-3	TGTGCCAGCAGCCCGACTCTCTCTGGAAACACCATATATTTT	CASSPTLSGNTIYF
TRBD1	NA	TRBV9	TRBJ1-1	TGTGCCAGCAGCCATACAGGAGGGACAGGGGGCTATTCTGAAGCTTTCTTT	CASSHTGGTGGYSEAFF
NA	NA	TRBV30	TRBJ1-2	TGTGCCTGGACCCCCGGCTATGGCTACACCTTC	CAWTPGYGYTF
TRBD1	NA	TRBV27	TRBJ2-7	TGTGCCAGCAGTTTACTCCGTGACAGGGTGGCCGAGCAGTACTTC	CASSLLRDRVAEQYF
NA	NA	TRBV21-1	TRBJ2-7	TGTGCCAGCGGCCGACTAGTTCGCTCCGAGCAGTACTTC	CASGRLVRSEQYF
NA	once	TRBV6-1	TRBJ2-7	TGTGCCAGCAACAAGCTACTCCCGAACGACTACGAGCAGTACTTC	CASNKLLPNDYEQYF
TRBD2	NA	TRBV5-1	TRBJ2-1	TGCGCCAGCAGCTTGGTAGCGGGGGGGCCGAACAATGAGCAGTTCTTC	CASSLVAGGPNNEQFF
NA	NA	TRBV10-1	TRBJ1-2	TGCGCCAGCTCTGACGGGAACTATGGCTACACCTTC	CASSDGNYGYTF
TRBD2	NA	TRBV18	TRBJ2-6	TGTGCCAGCTCACAATTCGGGACTACGATTAACTCTGGGGCCAACGTCCTGACTTTC	CASSQFGTTINSGANVLTF
NA	NA	TRBV2	TRBJ2-1	TGTGCCACCCTACCTGACTACTACAATGAGCAGTTCTTC	CATLPDYYNEQFF
TRBD1	NA	TRBV28	TRBJ2-1	TGTGCCAGCAGAAACACCAGCGGGACAGGGGGGACCTACAATGAGCAGTTCTTC	CASRNTSGTGGTYNEQFF
TRBD2	once	TRBV7-6	TRBJ2-1	TGTGCCAGCAGCGAAACCTTACCTGGGCGGGAGGGCCCCAACAATGAGCAGTTCTTC	CASSETLPGREGPNNEQFF
TRBD2	once	TRBV7-9	TRBJ2-3	TGTGCCAGCAGCTTAGGGGCTAGCGGGGGGACAGATACGCAGTATTTT	CASSLGASGGTDTQYF
NA	NA	TRBV7-9	TRBJ2-1	TGTGCCAGCAGCCAGGAAGTACTACAGTTCTTC	CASSQEVLQFF
NA	NA	TRBV2	TRBJ1-2	TGTGCCAGCAGTGAAGGTAGCAGCTATGGCTACACCTTC	CASSEGSSYGYTF
NA	NA	TRBV25-1	TRBJ1-1	TGTGCCAGCAGTGAAAGGAACACTGAAGCTTTCTTT	CASSERNTEAFF
NA	once	TRBV13	TRBJ2-5	TGTGCCAGCAGCCGTCTTGGGGAGACCCAGTACTTC	CASSRLGETQYF
NA	NA	TRBV18	TRBJ2-7	TGTGCCAGCTCACCAGGGCCACCCTTGGACTACGAGCAGTACTTC	CASSPGPPLDYEQYF
TRBD1	NA	TRBV5-5	TRBJ2-7	TGTGCCAGCAGCTTGGAGGCGTTACAGGGGGGGTACTTC	CASSLEALQGGYF
NA	NA	TRBV7-2	TRBJ1-1	TGTGCCAGCAGCTTAGTGGCAGGGCAGGACACTGAAGCTTTCTTT	CASSLVAGQDTEAFF
NA	NA	TRBV30	TRBJ1-5	TGTGCCTGTGGTAGCAATCAGCCCCAGCATTTT	CACGSNQPQHF
NA	NA	TRBV7-6	TRBJ2-1	TGTGCCAGCAGCGAGGAGGGCCCTAGCCATGAGCAGTTCTTC	CASSEEGPSHEQFF
TRBD1	NA	TRBV7-9	TRBJ1-1	TGTGCCAGCAGCCGTGCGACAGGGGAAGCTTTCTTT	CASSRATGEAFF
TRBD1	NA	TRBV7-7	TRBJ2-2	TGTGCTAGCAGCTTAGGGACAGCGAACACCGGGGAGCTGTTTTTT	CASSLGTANTGELFF
NA	NA	TRBV7-8	TRBJ2-1	TGTGCCAGCAGCCTGGGGCCCGGGTACAATGAGCAGTTCTTC	CASSLGPGYNEQFF
NA	NA	TRBV4-3	TRBJ2-1	TGCGCCAGCAGCCCAGAGGTCCGGCGGTTCTCCTACAATGAGCAGTTCTTC	CASSPEVRRFSYNEQFF
TRBD2	NA	TRBV7-9	TRBJ2-1	TGTGCCAGCAGCCCGGGACTAGCGGGGGTCGACTACAATGAGCAGTTCTTC	CASSPGLAGVDYNEQFF
TRBD1	NA	TRBV28	TRBJ2-7	TGTGCCAGCAGTCCCGGGACAGGGGGCTCCTACGAGCAGTACTTC	CASSPGTGGSYEQYF
NA	NA	TRBV7-7	TRBJ2-5	TGTGCCAGCAGCTTGGGGCTGGGAAGGGAGACCCAGTACTTC	CASSLGLGRETQYF
TRBD1	NA	TRBV29-1	TRBJ2-7	TGCAGCGTTGAGGGACAGGGCGTCGAGCAGTACTTC	CSVEGQGVEQYF
NA	once	TRBV28	TRBJ1-2	TGTGCCAGCACCGAACCTGGGACCGACCCCACAGGCTACACCTTC	CASTEPGTDPTGYTF
NA	NA	TRBV27	TRBJ1-2	TGTGCCAGCGGTCCCCTCGGGATACCCAATGGCTACACCTTC	CASGPLGIPNGYTF